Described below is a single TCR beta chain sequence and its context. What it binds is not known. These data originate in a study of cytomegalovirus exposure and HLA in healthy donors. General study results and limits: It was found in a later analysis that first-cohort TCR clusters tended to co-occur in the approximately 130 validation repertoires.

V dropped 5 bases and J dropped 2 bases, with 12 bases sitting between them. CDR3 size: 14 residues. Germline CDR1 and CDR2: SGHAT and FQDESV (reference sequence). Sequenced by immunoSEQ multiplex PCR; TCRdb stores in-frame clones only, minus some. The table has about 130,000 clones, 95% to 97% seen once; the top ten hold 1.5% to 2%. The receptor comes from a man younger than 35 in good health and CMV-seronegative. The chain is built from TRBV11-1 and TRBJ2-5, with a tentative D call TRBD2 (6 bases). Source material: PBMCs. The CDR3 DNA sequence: TGTGCCAGCAGCCGACGGGGGTCGCAAGAGACCCAGTACTTC. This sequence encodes CASSRRGSQETQYF.